The rows below give T cell receptor beta chains drawn from one sample of a study of T cells after yellow fever vaccination. TCRdb reprocessed the 5' RACE reads with MiXCR, giving one entry per CDR3 protein. The sample lists a few hundred thousand distinct CDR3 sequences; around 6.8% were seen once. The sequenced sample was PBMCs, obtained roughly 47 days after the first yellow fever vaccination. The receptors were gathered from a man aged 18 to 30 who received the YFV17D yellow fever vaccine. Each CDR3 is given with its conserved first and last residue. The D gene is left open where the match is weak. The size field is filled for only some rows; it gives once, few, many or a size class.

clone size | J gene | D gene | V gene | CDR3 length | CDR3 protein
- | TRBJ1-1 | - | TRBV7-9 | 14 | CASSFRGGVTEAFF
few | TRBJ2-1 | - | TRBV11-2 | 13 | CASSLGLRREQFF
many | TRBJ2-7 | TRBD1 | TRBV7-8 | 15 | CASSLGTGGTYEQYF
- | TRBJ2-7 | - | TRBV5-1 | 16 | CASSSSGPTSSYEQYF
few | TRBJ2-3 | TRBD2 | TRBV7-8 | 17 | CASSLRVAGGYQDTQYF
many | TRBJ2-3 | - | TRBV15 | 17 | CATSRDITPPGTDTQYF
many | TRBJ2-2 | - | TRBV7-3 | 15 | CASTRGHIATGELFF
few | TRBJ1-2 | - | TRBV7-9 | 13 | CASRVQGTYGYTF
few | TRBJ2-1 | - | TRBV20-1 | 14 | CSASRSLSGFEQFF
few | TRBJ2-3 | TRBD1 | TRBV19 | 13 | CASRRGLGDTQYF
few | TRBJ1-2 | - | TRBV20-1 | 13 | CSARPRNDYGYTF
many | TRBJ2-3 | TRBD2 | TRBV5-1 | 16 | CASSLQAGDITDTQYF
- | TRBJ2-1 | TRBD2 | TRBV5-1 | 15 | CASSLAGGTADEQFF
few | TRBJ1-1 | TRBD1 | TRBV19 | 14 | CASSMRRGNPEAFF
few | TRBJ2-4 | - | TRBV6-1 | 15 | CASTPPGGAKNIQYF
- | TRBJ2-1 | TRBD1 | TRBV12-3/TRBV12-4 | 14 | CASSWTGKVRGRFF
few | TRBJ1-2 | TRBD1 | TRBV5-1 | 15 | CASSFVGQGAAGYTF
- | TRBJ2-3 | - | TRBV12-3/TRBV12-4 | 15 | CASSLSSGGYDTQYF
- | TRBJ2-3 | - | TRBV5-6 | 16 | CASSFTGLGLTDTQYF
- | TRBJ1-4 | - | TRBV5-4 | 15 | CASSRDSRRGEKLFF
few | TRBJ2-6 | TRBD1 | TRBV5-4 | 19 | CASSIVGSTGGAGANVLTF
- | TRBJ2-1 | TRBD2 | TRBV7-9 | 16 | CASSFGLAGGQSEQFF
- | TRBJ1-1 | - | TRBV6-5 | 14 | CASSRGALNTEAFF
many | TRBJ2-5 | - | TRBV7-2 | 13 | CASSLEVRETQYF
- | TRBJ1-3 | TRBD1 | TRBV5-6 | 18 | CASSRSRDRGPVGNTIYF
- | TRBJ1-4 | - | TRBV25-1 | 14 | CASSDVGSGGKLFF
- | TRBJ2-1 | TRBD2 | TRBV7-3 | 15 | CASSQLAARQNEQFF
- | TRBJ2-4 | - | TRBV20-1 | 13 | CSAVTGLGNIQYF
few | TRBJ1-2 | - | TRBV2 | 15 | CASSEARGANYGYTF
few | TRBJ2-5 | - | TRBV7-2 | 14 | CASSRGGFQETQYF
- | TRBJ1-2 | - | TRBV30 | 14 | CAWSVTGHSYGYTF
few | TRBJ1-6 | - | TRBV7-6 | 16 | CASSTSPPGDNSPLHF
- | TRBJ2-1 | TRBD2 | TRBV23-1 | 19 | CASSQYFVFTSGVRDEQFF
many | TRBJ2-7 | - | TRBV7-6 | 16 | CASSLASVGGLYEQYF
few | TRBJ2-5 | - | TRBV29-1 | 14 | CSVGGGQGRETQYF
many | TRBJ2-3 | - | TRBV4-1 | 14 | CASSQGAGVGMQYF
few | TRBJ2-5 | - | TRBV20-1 | 14 | CSARIPGGQETQYF
many | TRBJ2-3 | - | TRBV12-3/TRBV12-4 | 14 | CASLRGPSTDTQYF
- | TRBJ2-1 | TRBD1 | TRBV29-1 | 14 | CSVLDRDSYNEQFF
many | TRBJ1-6 | TRBD1 | TRBV12-3/TRBV12-4 | 15 | CASSFLGQGNSPLHF
- | TRBJ2-5 | - | TRBV20-1 | 12 | CSDFLMDGTQYF
few | TRBJ2-1 | - | TRBV12-3/TRBV12-4 | 12 | CASSFEGGEQFF
few | TRBJ2-1 | TRBD1 | TRBV6-5 | 15 | CASSWDRMGYNEQFF
- | TRBJ1-1 | - | TRBV18 | 12 | CASSAVAWGGVF
many | TRBJ2-7 | - | TRBV5-1 | 13 | CASSLAQNYEQYF
many | TRBJ2-5 | - | TRBV10-3 | 16 | CAISWRDGGPQETQYF
few | TRBJ1-5 | - | TRBV10-3 | 13 | CAISGGLSQPQHF